This passage covers 17 T cell receptor beta chains from one sample sequenced in a study of CD8+CD57+ T cells in acquired aplastic anemia. Patients chosen for sequencing had shown CD8+CD57+ cell expansion by flow cytometry. TCR beta VDJ and CDR3 were profiled, and genomic DNA was the template. TCRdb reanalysed the reads using MiXCR and keeps one entry per CDR3 protein. The table shows 250,000 or so distinct CDR3 sequences, with more than 40% occurring only once. Specimen: sorted CD4+, CD8+, or CD8+CD57+ T cells (not recorded which) from PBMCs. The receptors were sampled from a human donor with aplastic anemia.

This clonotype showed up many times. The chain uses TRBV12-3 or TRBV12-4 and TRBJ2-1, with D hard to call. V lost 0 bases and J 6 bases, leaving 6 bases between the germline ends. The CDR3 has 13 residues. The CDR3 nucleotides read TGTGCCAGCAGTTTAGCTCCCACCAATGAGCAGTTCTTC. Encoded protein: CASSLAPTNEQFF.

This clonotype occurred many times. The chain couples TRBV20-1 to TRBJ2-5; D is perhaps TRBD1 (5 bases). The CDR3 length is 15 residues. CDR1 is DFQATT and CDR2 is SNEGSKA in the germline V gene (reference sequence). V lost 1 base, J lost 1 base, and 13 bases lay in between. The CDR3 sequence is CSARVSGRAQETQYF. CDR3 DNA sequence: TGCAGTGCTAGAGTGAGTGGCAGGGCCCAAGAGACCCAGTACTTC.

This clonotype was seen a few times. This sequence joins TRBV3-1 and TRBJ2-6; no reliable D call. The CDR3 extends over 15 amino acids. V lost 1 base to trimming and J lost 0 bases, with 4 bases between them. Looked up from germline, CDR1 is LGHDT and CDR2 is YNNKEL (reference sequence). CDR3 in DNA: TGTGCCAGCAGCCAAGGGGTCTCTGGGGCCAACGTCCTGACTTTC. Its translation is CASSQGVSGANVLTF.

Concerning this clonotype: Lacking the conserved final phenylalanine or tryptophan, this CDR3 likely reflects a read error. V and J are TRBV19 and TRBJ1-4; D uncertain. CDR1 is LNHDA and CDR2 is SQIVND in the germline V gene (reference sequence). The CDR3 sequence is 13 residues long. With 7 bases removed from V and 4 bases from J, the gap between germline ends came to 10 bases. The CDR3 loop is CASNQDFNEKLFL. The CDR3 DNA reads TGTGCCAGTAACCAGGACTTTAATGAAAAACTGTTTCTT.

The V call is TRBV15, the J call TRBJ1-6, with D uncertain. Germline-derived CDR1 and CDR2 are LNHNV and YYDKDF (reference sequence). V lost 0 bases, J lost 8 bases, and 8 bases lay in between. This CDR3 is 14 amino acids long. In DNA, the CDR3 is TGTGCCACCAGCAGAGATTTGAAGGATTCACCCCTCCACTTT. This sequence encodes CATSRDLKDSPLHF.

A word on this clonotype: One end of the junction fails to match germline, which may point to a read error. The chain employs TRBV7-6 and TRBJ2-7; the match to TRBD2 covers 11 bases. CDR3 size: 15 residues. Germline V gives CDR1 SGHVS, CDR2 FNYEAQ. The CDR3 loop is CASSLNSGRAYEQYF. The CDR3 DNA reads TGCGCCAGCAGCTTAAATAGCGGGAGGGCCTACGAGCAGTACTTC.

This clonotype was observed many times. This sequence joins TRBV15 and TRBJ1-6, with D hard to call. CDR3 length: 15 residues. Germline values: CDR1 LNHNV, CDR2 YYDKDF (reference sequence). The V gene lost 5 bases and the J gene lost 7 bases, with 15 bases spanning the gap. CDR3 bases: TGTGCCACCAGCCGATCCGGGGATCTCAATTCACCCCTCCACTTT. This gives the protein CATSRSGDLNSPLHF. Full variable domain (outside the CDR3, taken from reference TRBV15 and TRBJ1-6): DAMVIQNPRYQVTQFGKPVTLSCSQTLNHNVMYWYQQKSSQAPKLLFHYYDKDFNNEADTPDNFQSRRPNTSFCFLDIRSPGLGDTAMYLCATSRSGDLNSPLHFGNGTRLTVT.

With regard to this clonotype: A much larger clone sits a single nucleotide away, making a read error possible. The chain uses TRBV19 and TRBJ2-7; a weak D match, TRBD2 (7 bases). V was clipped by 5 bases and J by 7 bases, with 15 bases between them. Germline V gene data show CDR1 as LNHDA and CDR2 as SQIVND (reference sequence). The CDR3 runs 13 residues. The CDR3 region is CASSVPRGGEQYF. CDR3 DNA sequence: TGTGCCAGTAGTGTCCCAAGGGGGGGGGAGCAGTACTTC.

Worth noting for this clonotype: This may come from a read error, since a much larger clone is one base off. It is likely a read error, because the conserved phenylalanine at the end of the CDR3 is missing. V is TRBV7-9 and J is TRBJ1-1; D possibly corresponds to TRBD1 (6 bases). V was shortened by 5 bases and J by 3 bases, with 16 bases between the two germline ends. Germline CDR1 reads SEHNR; CDR2 reads FQNEAQ (reference sequence). The CDR3 loop spans 15 amino acids. CDR3 coding DNA: TGTGCCAGCAGCACCCTGGGGGGGCGGTACACTGAAGCTTTCCTT. It is translated as CASSTLGGRYTEAFL.

The chain combines TRBV13 with TRBJ2-1; 10 bases agree with TRBD2. Losses at the gene ends were 5 bases for V and 8 bases for J; bases not matched to a gene: 9. CDR1 is PRHDT and CDR2 is FYEKMQ in the germline V gene (reference sequence). This CDR3 is built from 15 residues. For the CDR3, the DNA is TGTGCCAGCAGCATCTTTAGCGGGAGGTGGGATGAGCAGTTCTTC. Translating gives CASSIFSGRWDEQFF.

This clonotype has more than one count but fewer than ten. This chain links TRBV18 with TRBJ1-1, with TRBD1 matching over 8 bases. V lost 5 bases, J lost 5 bases, and 10 bases stayed unmatched. The CDR3 loop spans 15 amino acids. Germline CDR1 reads KGHSH; CDR2 reads LQKENI. CDR3: CASSDQGAGGTEAFF. The CDR3 nucleotides read TGTGCCAGCTCAGACCAGGGGGCAGGAGGGACTGAAGCTTTCTTT. Supplemented by reference TRBV18 and TRBJ1-1, the full variable domain reads NAGVMQNPRHLVRRRGQEARLRCSPMKGHSHVYWYRQLPEEGLKFMVYLQKENIIDESGMPKERFSAEFPKEGPSILRIQQVVRGDSAAYFCASSDQGAGGTEAFFGQGTRLTVV.

This clonotype has more than one count but fewer than ten. The V call is TRBV27, the J call TRBJ1-4; D gene uncertain. CDR3 length equals 13 residues. In germline, CDR1 is MNHEY, CDR2 SMNVEV (reference sequence). Trimming left V 4 bases short and J 8 bases short, with 11 bases between. The CDR3 DNA reads as TGTGCCAGCAGTTCCGGGATACGGGAAAAACTGTTTTTT. Translated, it gives CASSSGIREKLFF.

The gene calls are TRBV12-3 or TRBV12-4 and TRBJ2-7; no reliable D call. The CDR3 extends over 13 amino acids. V lost 4 bases, J lost 3 bases, and 10 bases lay in between. CDR3 bases: TGTGCCAGCAGTTCCGCGGTAAGCTACGAGCAGTACTTC. Translation: CASSSAVSYEQYF.

The rearrangement links TRBV15 to TRBJ2-7; maybe TRBD1 (6 bases). The CDR3 is made up of 15 amino acids. The germline V gene has CDR1 LNHNV and CDR2 YYDKDF (reference sequence). Trimming took 3 bases from V and 0 from J, leaving 12 bases between them. The CDR3 DNA sequence: TGTGCCACCAGCAGGTCGAGGACAGTCTCCTACGAGCAGTACTTC. As protein: CATSRSRTVSYEQYF.

The sample holds many counts of this clonotype. The gene calls are TRBV11-3 and TRBJ2-2, with 7 nucleotides matching TRBD2. CDR3 length equals 15 residues. In germline, CDR1 is SGHNT, CDR2 YENEEA. With 3 bases clipped from V and 5 bases from J, the junction kept 6 bases outside the gene matches. CDR3 sequence: CASSFPLAETGELFF. CDR3 bases: TGTGCCAGCAGCTTCCCCCTAGCGGAAACCGGGGAGCTGTTTTTT.

This clonotype showed up just a few times. The chain is built from TRBV6-1 and TRBJ2-7; 7 bases are a match to TRBD1. V was clipped by 9 bases and J by 0 bases; unmatched bases: 14. The germline V gene has CDR1 MNHNS and CDR2 SASEGT. This CDR3 is 16 amino acids long. CDR3 protein: CASVKHDGTASYEQYF. CDR3 bases: TGTGCCAGTGTAAAACACGACGGGACAGCCTCCTACGAGCAGTACTTC.

The chain links TRBV20-1 to TRBJ2-5, with D perhaps matching TRBD2 (6 bases). This CDR3 is built from 16 residues. The germline CDR1 and CDR2 sequences are DFQATT and SNEGSKA (reference sequence). The germline V and J ends were trimmed by 0 bases and 5 bases, with 19 bases remaining between them. CDR3 in amino acids: CSARDHLARGWETQYF. In DNA form, the CDR3 reads TGCAGTGCTAGAGATCATCTAGCGAGAGGGTGGGAGACCCAGTACTTC.